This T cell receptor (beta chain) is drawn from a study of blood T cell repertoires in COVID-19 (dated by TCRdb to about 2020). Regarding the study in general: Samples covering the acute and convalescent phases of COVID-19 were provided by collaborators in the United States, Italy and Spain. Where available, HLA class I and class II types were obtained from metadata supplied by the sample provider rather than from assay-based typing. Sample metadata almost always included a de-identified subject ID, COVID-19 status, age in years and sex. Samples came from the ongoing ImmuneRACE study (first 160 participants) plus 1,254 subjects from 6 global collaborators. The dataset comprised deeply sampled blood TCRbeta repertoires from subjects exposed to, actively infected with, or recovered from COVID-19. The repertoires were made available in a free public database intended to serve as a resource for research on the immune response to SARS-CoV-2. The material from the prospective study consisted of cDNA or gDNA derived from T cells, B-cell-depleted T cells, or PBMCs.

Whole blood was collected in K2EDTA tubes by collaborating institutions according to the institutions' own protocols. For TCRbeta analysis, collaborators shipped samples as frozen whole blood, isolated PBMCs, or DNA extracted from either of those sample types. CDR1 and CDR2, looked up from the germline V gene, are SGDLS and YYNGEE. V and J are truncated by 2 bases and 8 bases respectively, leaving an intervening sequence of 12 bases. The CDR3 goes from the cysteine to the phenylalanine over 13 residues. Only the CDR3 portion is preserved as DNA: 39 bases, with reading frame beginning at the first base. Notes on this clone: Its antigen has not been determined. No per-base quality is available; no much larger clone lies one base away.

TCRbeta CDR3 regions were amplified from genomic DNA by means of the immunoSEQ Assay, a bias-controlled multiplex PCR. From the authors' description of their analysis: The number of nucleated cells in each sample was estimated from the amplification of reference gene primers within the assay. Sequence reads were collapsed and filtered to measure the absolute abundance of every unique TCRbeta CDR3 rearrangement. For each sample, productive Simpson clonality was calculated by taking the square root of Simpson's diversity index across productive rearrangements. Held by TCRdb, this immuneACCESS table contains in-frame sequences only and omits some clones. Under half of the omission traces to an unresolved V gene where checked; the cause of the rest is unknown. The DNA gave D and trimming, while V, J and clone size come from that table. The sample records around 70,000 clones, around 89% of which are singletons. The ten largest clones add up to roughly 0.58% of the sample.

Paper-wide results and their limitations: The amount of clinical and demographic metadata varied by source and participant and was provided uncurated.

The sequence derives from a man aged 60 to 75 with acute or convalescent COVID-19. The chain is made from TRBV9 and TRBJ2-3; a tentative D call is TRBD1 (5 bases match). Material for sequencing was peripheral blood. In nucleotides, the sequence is TGTGCCAGCAGCGTCAGGGTAACGGGTACGCAGTATTTT. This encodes CASSVRVTGTQYF.